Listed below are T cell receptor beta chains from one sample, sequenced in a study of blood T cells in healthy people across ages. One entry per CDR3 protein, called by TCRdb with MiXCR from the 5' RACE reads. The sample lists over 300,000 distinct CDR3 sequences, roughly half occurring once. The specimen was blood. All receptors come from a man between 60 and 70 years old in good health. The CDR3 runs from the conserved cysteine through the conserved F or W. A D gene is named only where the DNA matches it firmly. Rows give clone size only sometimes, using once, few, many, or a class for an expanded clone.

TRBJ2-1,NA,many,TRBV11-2,TGTGCCAGCAGGACAGCGAGGGAGCAGTTCTTC,CASRTAREQFF
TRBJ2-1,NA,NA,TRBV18,TGTGCCAGCCGGTCCCAAATAAGCTCCTACAATGAGCAGTTCTTC,CASRSQISSYNEQFF
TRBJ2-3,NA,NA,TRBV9,TGTGCCAGCAGCGTCCTAGACACAGATACGCAGTATTTT,CASSVLDTDTQYF
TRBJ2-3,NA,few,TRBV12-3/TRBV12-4,TGTGCCAGCAGTTTTTTTCGGGATACGCAGTATTTT,CASSFFRDTQYF
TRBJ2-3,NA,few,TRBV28,TGTGCCAGCAGTTTTACCACAGATACGCAGTATTTT,CASSFTTDTQYF
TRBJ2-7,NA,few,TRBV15,TGTGCCACCAGCAGAGAGGGGGGCCGGTACGAGCAGTACTTC,CATSREGGRYEQYF
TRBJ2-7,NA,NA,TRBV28,TGTGCCAGCAGTTTACAACCGGGACGGCAGTCCAAGCAGTACTTC,CASSLQPGRQSKQYF
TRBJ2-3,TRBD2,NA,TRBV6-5,TGTGCCAGCAGTCGAACTCTAGCGGGAGGGCCAGATACGCAGTATTTT,CASSRTLAGGPDTQYF
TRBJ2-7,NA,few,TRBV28,TGTGCCAGCAGACGGGTAGGCGAGCAGTACTTC,CASRRVGEQYF
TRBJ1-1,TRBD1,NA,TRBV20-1,TGCAGTGCTAGAGGGAAAGACAGGGTGTTTGGCACTGAAGCTTTCTTT,CSARGKDRVFGTEAFF
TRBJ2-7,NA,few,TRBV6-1,TGTGCCAGCAGTGTTGCGTCCACCTACGAGCAGTACTTC,CASSVASTYEQYF
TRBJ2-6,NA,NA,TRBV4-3,TGCGCCAGCAGCCAAGATCATGCCGGGAACTCTGGGGCCAACGTCCTGACTTTC,CASSQDHAGNSGANVLTF
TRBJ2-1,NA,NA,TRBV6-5,TGTGCCAGCAGTCAAACCCCCGGGGCCGCCTACAATGAGCAGTTCTTC,CASSQTPGAAYNEQFF
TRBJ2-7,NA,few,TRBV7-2,TGTGCCAGCAGCCCCCCCCCAGGGATTCCCCACGAGCAGTACTTC,CASSPPPGIPHEQYF
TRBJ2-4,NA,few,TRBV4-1,TGCGCCAGCAGCGGGCCCGTGGGCGCTATTCAGTACTTC,CASSGPVGAIQYF
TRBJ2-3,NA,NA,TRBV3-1,TGTGCCAGCAGCCAAGGGGCGAATACGCAGTATTTT,CASSQGANTQYF
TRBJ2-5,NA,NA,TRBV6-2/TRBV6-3,TGTGCCAGCAGTTACTCGAGCGTCCGGCCAGCGGGTGAAGAGACCCAGTACTTC,CASSYSSVRPAGEETQYF
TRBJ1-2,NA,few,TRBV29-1,TGCAGCGTTAGGGGTTGGGACTATGGCTACACCTTC,CSVRGWDYGYTF
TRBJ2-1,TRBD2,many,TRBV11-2,TGTGCCAGCAGCCGAACCTCTAGCGGGGCTCTAGGGAATGAGCAGTTCTTC,CASSRTSSGALGNEQFF
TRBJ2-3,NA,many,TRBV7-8,TGTGCCAGCAGCCGCGGGACAGTCACAGATACGCAGTATTTT,CASSRGTVTDTQYF
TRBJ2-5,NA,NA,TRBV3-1,TGTGCCAGCAGCCAAGATTGGGCTCGGGAGACCCAGTACTTC,CASSQDWARETQYF
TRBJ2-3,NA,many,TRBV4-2,TGTGCCAGCAGCCAAGAAACTACTCCCCGCACAGATACGCAGTATTTT,CASSQETTPRTDTQYF
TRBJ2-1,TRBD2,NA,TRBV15,TGTGCCACCAGCAGAGATCGGGGGGGATCCTACAATGAGCAGTTCTTC,CATSRDRGGSYNEQFF
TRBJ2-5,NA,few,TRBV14,TGTGCCAGCAGCCAAACGGGCCCCTCTGGGCAGTACTTC,CASSQTGPSGQYF
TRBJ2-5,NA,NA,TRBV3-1,TGTGCCAGCAGCCAAGATAAGGTCACTCTGGGAGAGACCCAGTACTTC,CASSQDKVTLGETQYF
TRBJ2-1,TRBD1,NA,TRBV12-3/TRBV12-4,TGTGCCAGCAGTGGGACAGGGTACAATGAGCAGTTCTTC,CASSGTGYNEQFF
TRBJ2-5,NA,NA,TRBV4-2,TGTGCCAGCAGCCAAGAACCAGTGGCCGAAGAGACCCAGTACTTC,CASSQEPVAEETQYF
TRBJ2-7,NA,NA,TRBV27,TGTGCCAGCAGGGTTAGCGGCTACAATGAGCAGTACTTC,CASRVSGYNEQYF
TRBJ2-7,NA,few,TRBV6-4,TGTGCCAGCAGTGGTGACAGCGAGCAGTACTTC,CASSGDSEQYF
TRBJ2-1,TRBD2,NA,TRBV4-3,TGCGCCAGCAGCCAAAGGACAGGACTAGCGTTCCATGAGCAGTTCTTC,CASSQRTGLAFHEQFF
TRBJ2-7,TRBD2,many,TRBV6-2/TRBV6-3,TGTGCCAGCAGCCTAAAGCGGGAGGGATGGCAGTACTTC,CASSLKREGWQYF
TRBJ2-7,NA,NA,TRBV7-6,TGTGCCAGCAGCTTACGTCAAGCCAGCTACGAGCAGTACTTC,CASSLRQASYEQYF
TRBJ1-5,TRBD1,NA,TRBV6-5,TGTGCCAGCAGTTACTCGGGACAGGGCGGGCAGCCCCAGCATTTT,CASSYSGQGGQPQHF
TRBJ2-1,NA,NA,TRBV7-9,TGTGCCAGCAGCTTAGCGGGGACCTTAGACAATGAGCAGTTCTTC,CASSLAGTLDNEQFF
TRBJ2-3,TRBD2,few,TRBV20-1,TGCAGTGCTCCCGCGCGGGAGGTGGAAGATACGCAGTATTTT,CSAPAREVEDTQYF
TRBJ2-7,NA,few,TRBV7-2,TGTGCCAGCAGCTTAGTAGTAGAGGCCTACGAGCAGTACTTC,CASSLVVEAYEQYF
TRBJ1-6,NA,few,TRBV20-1,TGCAGTGCTAGATTGGGGGGAAGTTCACCCCTCCACTTT,CSARLGGSSPLHF
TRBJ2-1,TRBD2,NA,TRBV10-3,TGTGCCATCAGTGAGCCCGGGACTAGCGGGAAATTTTACAATGAGCAGTTCTTC,CAISEPGTSGKFYNEQFF
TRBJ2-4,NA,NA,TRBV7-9,TGTGCCAGCAGCCCCGGGCAGCCTCCTGGGCAGCAGTACTTC,CASSPGQPPGQQYF
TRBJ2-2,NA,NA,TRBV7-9,TGTGCCAGCAGCCCCGATGGGCTAGCCGGGGAGCTGTTTTTT,CASSPDGLAGELFF
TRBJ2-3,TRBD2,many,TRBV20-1,TGCAGTGCTTTCTACCGGGGGGCAGATACGCAGTATTTT,CSAFYRGADTQYF
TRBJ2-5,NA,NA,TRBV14,TGTGCCAGCAGCCAAGATCGGGGCAGGTGGGAGACCCAGTACTTC,CASSQDRGRWETQYF
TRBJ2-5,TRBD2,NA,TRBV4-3,TGCGCCAGCAGCCAAGAGCGAACTAGCGGACAAGAGACCCAGTACTTC,CASSQERTSGQETQYF
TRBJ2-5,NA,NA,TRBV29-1,TGCAGCGTAACCGGGACCGACTACAATGAGCAGTACTTC,CSVTGTDYNEQYF
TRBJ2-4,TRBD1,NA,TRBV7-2,TGTGCCAGCAGCTTAGTTGAGGGACAGGGGCACATTCAGTACTTC,CASSLVEGQGHIQYF
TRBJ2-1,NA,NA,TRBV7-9,TGTGCCAGCAGCTTAGAGGGTGGCGGACAGTGGGGCCACAATGAGCAGTTCTTC,CASSLEGGGQWGHNEQFF
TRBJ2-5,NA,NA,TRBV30,TGTGCCTGGAGTGTAAATTCAGGAGAGACCCAGTACTTC,CAWSVNSGETQYF
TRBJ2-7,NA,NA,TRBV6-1,TGTGCCAGCAGCAGGGACTTTTTGGAGCAGTACTTC,CASSRDFLEQYF
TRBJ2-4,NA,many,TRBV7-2,TGTGCCAGCAGCCTCGCCTCCTCCAAAAACATTCAGTACTTC,CASSLASSKNIQYF
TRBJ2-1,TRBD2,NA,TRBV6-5,TGTGCCAGCAGTTACAAAGCCGGGGGAGGGCTCGGGAACAATGAGCAGTTCTTC,CASSYKAGGGLGNNEQFF
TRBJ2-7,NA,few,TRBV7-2,TGTGCCAGCAGCTTAGGCCGGAGCTCCTACGAGCAGTACTTC,CASSLGRSSYEQYF
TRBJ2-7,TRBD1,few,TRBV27,TGTGCCAGCAGCCGACAGGGGCAGATGGGGTACGAGCAGTACTTC,CASSRQGQMGYEQYF
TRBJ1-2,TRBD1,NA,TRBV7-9,TGTGCCAGCAGCTCGGCTGCGACAGGGGGCTACACCTTC,CASSSAATGGYTF
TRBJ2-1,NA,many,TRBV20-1,TGCAGTGCTAGGTACCCCAGCCCGGGACCAAATGAGCAGTTCTTC,CSARYPSPGPNEQFF
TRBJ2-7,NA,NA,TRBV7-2,TGTGCCAGCAGCGACCAAGGGGCGGGCGGGCCCTACGAGCAGTACTTC,CASSDQGAGGPYEQYF